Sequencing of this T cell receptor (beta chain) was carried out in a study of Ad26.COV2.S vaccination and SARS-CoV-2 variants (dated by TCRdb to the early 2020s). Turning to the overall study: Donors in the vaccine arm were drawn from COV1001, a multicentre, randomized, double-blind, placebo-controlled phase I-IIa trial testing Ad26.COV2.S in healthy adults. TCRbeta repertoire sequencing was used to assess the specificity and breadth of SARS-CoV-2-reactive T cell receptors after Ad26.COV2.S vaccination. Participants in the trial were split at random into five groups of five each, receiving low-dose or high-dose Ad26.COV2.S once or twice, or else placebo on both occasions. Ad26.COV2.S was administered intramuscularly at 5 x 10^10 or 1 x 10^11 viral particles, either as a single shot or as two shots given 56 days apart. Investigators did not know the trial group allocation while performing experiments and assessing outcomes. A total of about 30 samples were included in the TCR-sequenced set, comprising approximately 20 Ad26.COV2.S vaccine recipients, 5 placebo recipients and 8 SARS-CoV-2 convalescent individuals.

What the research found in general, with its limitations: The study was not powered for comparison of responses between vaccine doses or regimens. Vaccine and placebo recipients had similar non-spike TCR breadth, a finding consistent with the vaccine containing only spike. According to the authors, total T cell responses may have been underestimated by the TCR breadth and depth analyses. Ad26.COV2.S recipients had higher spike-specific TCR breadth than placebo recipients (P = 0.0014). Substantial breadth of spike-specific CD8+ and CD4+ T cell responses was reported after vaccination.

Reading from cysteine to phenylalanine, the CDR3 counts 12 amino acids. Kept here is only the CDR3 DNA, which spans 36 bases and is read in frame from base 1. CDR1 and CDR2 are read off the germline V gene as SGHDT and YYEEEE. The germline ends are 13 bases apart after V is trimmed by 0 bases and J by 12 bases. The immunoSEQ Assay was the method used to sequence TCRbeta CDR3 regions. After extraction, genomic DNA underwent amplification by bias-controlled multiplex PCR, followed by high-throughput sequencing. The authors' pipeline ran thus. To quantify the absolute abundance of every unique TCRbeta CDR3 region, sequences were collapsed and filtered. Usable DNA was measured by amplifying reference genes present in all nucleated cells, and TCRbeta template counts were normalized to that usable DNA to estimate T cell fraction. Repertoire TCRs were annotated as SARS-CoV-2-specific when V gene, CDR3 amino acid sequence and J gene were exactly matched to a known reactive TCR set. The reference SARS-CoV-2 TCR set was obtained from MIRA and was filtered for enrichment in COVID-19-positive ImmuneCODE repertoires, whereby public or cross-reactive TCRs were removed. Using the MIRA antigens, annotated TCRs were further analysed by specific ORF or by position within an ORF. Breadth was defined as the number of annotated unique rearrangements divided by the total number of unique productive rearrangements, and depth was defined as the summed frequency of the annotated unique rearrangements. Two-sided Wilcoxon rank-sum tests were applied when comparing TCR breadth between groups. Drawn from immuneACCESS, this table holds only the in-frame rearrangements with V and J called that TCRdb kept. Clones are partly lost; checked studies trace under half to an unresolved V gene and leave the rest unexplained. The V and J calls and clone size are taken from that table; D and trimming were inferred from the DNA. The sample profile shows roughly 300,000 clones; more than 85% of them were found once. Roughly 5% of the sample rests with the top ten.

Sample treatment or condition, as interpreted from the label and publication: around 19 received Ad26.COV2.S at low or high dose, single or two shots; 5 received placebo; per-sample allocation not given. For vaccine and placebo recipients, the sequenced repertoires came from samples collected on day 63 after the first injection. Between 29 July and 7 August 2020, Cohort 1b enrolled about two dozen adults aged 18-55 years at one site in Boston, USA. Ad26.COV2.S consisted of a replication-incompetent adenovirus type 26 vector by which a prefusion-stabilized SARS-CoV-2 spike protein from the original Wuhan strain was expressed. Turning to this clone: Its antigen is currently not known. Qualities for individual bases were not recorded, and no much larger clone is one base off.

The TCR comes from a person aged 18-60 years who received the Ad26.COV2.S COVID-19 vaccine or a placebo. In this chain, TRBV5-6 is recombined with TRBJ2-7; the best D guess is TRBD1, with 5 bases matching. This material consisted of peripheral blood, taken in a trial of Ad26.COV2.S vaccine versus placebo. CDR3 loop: CASSLGDTGLYF. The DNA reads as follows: TGTGCCAGCAGCTTGGGTGACACAGGCTTGTACTTC.